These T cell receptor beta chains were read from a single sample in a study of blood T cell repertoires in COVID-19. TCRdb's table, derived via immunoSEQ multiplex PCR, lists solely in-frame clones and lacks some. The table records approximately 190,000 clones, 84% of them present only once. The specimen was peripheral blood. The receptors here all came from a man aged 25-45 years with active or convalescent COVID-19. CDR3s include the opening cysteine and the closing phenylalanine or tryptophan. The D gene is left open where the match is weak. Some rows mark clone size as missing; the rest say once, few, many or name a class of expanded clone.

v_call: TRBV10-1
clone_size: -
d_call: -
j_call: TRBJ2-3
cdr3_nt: TGCGCCAGCAGTGAAGGGGGAATCACAGATACGCAGTATTTT
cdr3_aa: CASSEGGITDTQYF

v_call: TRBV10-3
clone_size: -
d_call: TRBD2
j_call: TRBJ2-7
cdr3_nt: TGTGCCATCAGACCCGGGGGGTCAGGAGTTGGCTACGAGCAGTACTTC
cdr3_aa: CAIRPGGSGVGYEQYF

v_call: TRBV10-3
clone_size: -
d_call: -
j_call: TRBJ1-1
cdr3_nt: TGTGCCATCAGTGAGGCAGGGGAGAGCACTGAAGCTTTCTTT
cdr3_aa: CAISEAGESTEAFF

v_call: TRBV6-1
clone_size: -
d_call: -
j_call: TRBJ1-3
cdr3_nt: TGTGCCAGCAGTGAATTGTCGGGCTCTGGAAACACCATATATTTT
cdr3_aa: CASSELSGSGNTIYF

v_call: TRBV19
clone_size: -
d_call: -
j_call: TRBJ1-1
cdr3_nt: TGTGCCAGCGGGCGCGGGGTCCAGGCCACTGAAGCTTTCTTT
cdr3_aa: CASGRGVQATEAFF

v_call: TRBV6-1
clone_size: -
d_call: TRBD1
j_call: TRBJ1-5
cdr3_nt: TGTGCCAGCAGTGACCCAGGACAGGGGTGGAATCAGCCCCAGCATTTT
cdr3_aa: CASSDPGQGWNQPQHF

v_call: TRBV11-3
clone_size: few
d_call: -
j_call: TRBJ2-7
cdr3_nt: TGTGCCAGCAGCTTAGAGAATGGGCAGGGATCGGTAAGGCAGTACTTC
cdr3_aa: CASSLENGQGSVRQYF

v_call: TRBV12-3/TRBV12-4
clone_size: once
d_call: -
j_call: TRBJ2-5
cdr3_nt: TGTGCCAGCAGCCGACAGGAAGAGACCCAGTACTTC
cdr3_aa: CASSRQEETQYF

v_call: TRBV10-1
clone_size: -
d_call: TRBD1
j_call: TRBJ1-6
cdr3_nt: TGCGCCAGGCCGGACAGGAATTCACCCCTCCACTTT
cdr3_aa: CARPDRNSPLHF

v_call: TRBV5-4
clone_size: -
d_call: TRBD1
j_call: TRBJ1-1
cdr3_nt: TGTGCCAGCAGCAAGGAGGGGGCAGTGAACACTGAAGCTTTCTTT
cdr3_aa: CASSKEGAVNTEAFF

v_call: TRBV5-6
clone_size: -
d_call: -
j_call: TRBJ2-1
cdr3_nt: TGTGCCAGCAGCTTTGACAGCAATGAGCAGTTCTTC
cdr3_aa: CASSFDSNEQFF

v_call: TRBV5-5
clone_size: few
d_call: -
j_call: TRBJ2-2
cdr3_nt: TGTGCCAGCAGCTTGGACCTAAACACCGGGGAGCTGTTTTTT
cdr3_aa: CASSLDLNTGELFF

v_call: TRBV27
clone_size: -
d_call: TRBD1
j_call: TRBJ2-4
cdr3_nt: TGTGCCAGCAGTTTATCCCCTGTACAGGGGGCGATAAACATTCAGTACTTC
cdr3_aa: CASSLSPVQGAINIQYF

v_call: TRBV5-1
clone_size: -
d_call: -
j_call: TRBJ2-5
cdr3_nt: TGCGCCAGCAGCTTGGCCTCACTGCAAGAGACCCAGTACTTC
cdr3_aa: CASSLASLQETQYF

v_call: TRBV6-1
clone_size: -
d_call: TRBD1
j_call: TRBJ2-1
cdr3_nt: TGTGCCAGCAGTGAGCACAGGGGGCTCGACGGTGAGCAGTTCTTC
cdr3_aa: CASSEHRGLDGEQFF

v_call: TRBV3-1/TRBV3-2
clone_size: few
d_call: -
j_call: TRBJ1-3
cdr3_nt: TGTGCCAGCAACGCAGGGATCTCTGGAAACACCATATATTTT
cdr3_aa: CASNAGISGNTIYF

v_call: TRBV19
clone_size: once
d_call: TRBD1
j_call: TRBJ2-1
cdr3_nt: TGTGCCGCCCGAGGACAGGGGGCTAGTGAGCAGTTCTTC
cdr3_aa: CAARGQGASEQFF

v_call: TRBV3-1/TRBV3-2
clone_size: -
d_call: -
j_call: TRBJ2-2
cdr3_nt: TGTGCCAGCAGCCGAAACACTTTGACAGCGAACACCGGGGAGCTGTTTTTT
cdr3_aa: CASSRNTLTANTGELFF

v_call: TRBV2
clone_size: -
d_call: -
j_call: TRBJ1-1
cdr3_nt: TGTGCCAGCAGGTCGGGTTTGAACACTGAAGCTTTCTTT
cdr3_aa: CASRSGLNTEAFF

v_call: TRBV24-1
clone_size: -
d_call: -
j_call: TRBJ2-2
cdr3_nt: TGTGCCACCAGTGATTTGTCAGGCACCAACACCGGGGAGCTGTTTTTT
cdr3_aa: CATSDLSGTNTGELFF

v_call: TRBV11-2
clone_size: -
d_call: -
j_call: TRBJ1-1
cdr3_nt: TGTGCCAGCAGCTTAGGGATACAGACTGAAGCTTTCTTT
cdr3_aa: CASSLGIQTEAFF

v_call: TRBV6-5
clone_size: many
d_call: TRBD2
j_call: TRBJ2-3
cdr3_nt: TGTGCCAGCAGTTACTCGGAGCGGGGCCCAGATACGCAGTATTTT
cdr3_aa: CASSYSERGPDTQYF

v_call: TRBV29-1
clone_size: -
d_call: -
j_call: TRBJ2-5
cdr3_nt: TGCAGCGTTGAAGGGCATGCAGGCGGGGAGACCCAGTACTTC
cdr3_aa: CSVEGHAGGETQYF

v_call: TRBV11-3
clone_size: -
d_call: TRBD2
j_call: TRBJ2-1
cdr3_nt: TGTGCCAGCAGCCGCGGGACTAGCGGGGGGAATGAGCAGTTCTTC
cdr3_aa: CASSRGTSGGNEQFF

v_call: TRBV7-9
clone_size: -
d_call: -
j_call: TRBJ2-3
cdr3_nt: TGTGCCAGCAGCCCCGCGGGCACAGATACGCAGTATTTT
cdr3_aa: CASSPAGTDTQYF

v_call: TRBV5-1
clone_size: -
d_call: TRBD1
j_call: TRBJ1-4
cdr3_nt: TGCGCCAGCAGCTTTAGACAGGGTGGAACTAATGAAAAACTGTTTTTT
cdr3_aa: CASSFRQGGTNEKLFF

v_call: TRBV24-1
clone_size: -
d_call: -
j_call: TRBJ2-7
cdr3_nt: TGTGCCACCAGTGACGCTGACAGGACCCCCGAGCAGTACTTC
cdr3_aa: CATSDADRTPEQYF

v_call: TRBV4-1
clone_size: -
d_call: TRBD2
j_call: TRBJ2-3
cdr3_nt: TGCGCCAGCAGCCAAGTGAGCGGGGGCGATACGCAGTATTTT
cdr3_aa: CASSQVSGGDTQYF

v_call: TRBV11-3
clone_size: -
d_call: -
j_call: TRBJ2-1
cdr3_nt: TGTGCCAGCAGCCGCCCGGGAGTCTTAAATGAGCAGTTCTTC
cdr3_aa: CASSRPGVLNEQFF

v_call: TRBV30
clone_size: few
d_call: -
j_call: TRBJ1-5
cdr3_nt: TGTGCCCTAGGACAGACGGGCAATCAGCCCCAGCATTTT
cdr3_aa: CALGQTGNQPQHF

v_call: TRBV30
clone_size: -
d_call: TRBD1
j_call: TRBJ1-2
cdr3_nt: TGTGCCTGGAGTGTACTTGGGACAGTACCTACTAACTATGGCTACACCTTC
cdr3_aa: CAWSVLGTVPTNYGYTF

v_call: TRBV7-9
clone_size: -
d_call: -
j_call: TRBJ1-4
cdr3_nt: TGTGCCAGCAGCTCCCTCAAGCAGACTGCAACTAATGAAAAACTGTTTTTT
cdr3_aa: CASSSLKQTATNEKLFF

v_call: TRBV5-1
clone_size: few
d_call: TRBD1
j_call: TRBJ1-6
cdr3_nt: TGCGCCAGCAGCGTGGGACAGGGCAGTTCACCCCTCCACTTT
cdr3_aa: CASSVGQGSSPLHF

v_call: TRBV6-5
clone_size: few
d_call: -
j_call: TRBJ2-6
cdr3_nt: TGTGCCAGCAGTTACAACCCAGGGTCTGGGGCCAACGTCCTGACTTTC
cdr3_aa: CASSYNPGSGANVLTF

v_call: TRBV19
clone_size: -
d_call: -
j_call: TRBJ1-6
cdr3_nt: TGTGCCAGTAGTATGGGCAGGGCGCAAAATTCACCCCTCCACTTT
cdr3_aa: CASSMGRAQNSPLHF

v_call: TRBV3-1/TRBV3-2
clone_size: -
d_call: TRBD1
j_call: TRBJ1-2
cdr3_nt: TGTGCCAGCAGCGGGGACAGGGAAGGGTATGGCTACACCTTC
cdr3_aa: CASSGDREGYGYTF

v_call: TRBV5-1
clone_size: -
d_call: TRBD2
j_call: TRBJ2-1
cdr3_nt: TGCGCCAGCAGCCCAAATAGCGGGGGGGCTTACAATGAGCAGTTCTTC
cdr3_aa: CASSPNSGGAYNEQFF

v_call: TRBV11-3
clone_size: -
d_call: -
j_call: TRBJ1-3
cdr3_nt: TGTGCCAGCAGCTTCGGCGGGGGGGGAAAGGCTGGAAACACCATATATTTT
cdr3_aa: CASSFGGGGKAGNTIYF

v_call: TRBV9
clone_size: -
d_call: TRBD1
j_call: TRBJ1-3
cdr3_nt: TGTGCCAGCAGCGTGGGACAGGGGGACACCATATATTTT
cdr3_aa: CASSVGQGDTIYF

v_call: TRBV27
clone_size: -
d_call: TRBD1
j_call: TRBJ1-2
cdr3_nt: TGTGCCAGCAGTTTATCCCGGACAGGGTGGGCAAACTATGGCTACACCTTC
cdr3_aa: CASSLSRTGWANYGYTF

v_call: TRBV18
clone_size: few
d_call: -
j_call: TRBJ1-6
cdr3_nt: TGTGCCAGCTCACCAAACAGGGTTTGGAATTCACCCCTCCACTTT
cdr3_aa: CASSPNRVWNSPLHF

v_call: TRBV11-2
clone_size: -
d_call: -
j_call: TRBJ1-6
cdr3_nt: TGTGCCAGCAGCTCGTTAGACAGGACCGATTCACCCCTCCACTTT
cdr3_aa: CASSSLDRTDSPLHF

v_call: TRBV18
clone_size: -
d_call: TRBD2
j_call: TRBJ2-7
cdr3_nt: TGTGCCAGCTCACCAGGGACTAGCGGGAGGGCCGGAGCTAACGAGCAGTACTTC
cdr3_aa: CASSPGTSGRAGANEQYF